Here is one T cell receptor (beta chain) with its context. Antigen specificity is unknown. The sample originates from a study of OX40 agonist ivuxolimab in advanced cancers. Clones were sequenced by immunoSEQ multiplex PCR, and TCRdb holds only the in-frame ones, with some missing. The profile covers roughly 60,000 clones, with 80% to 90% appearing a single time and about 0.8% taken by the ten largest. Whole-study results and caveats: The study observed clonal expansion of CD4+ and CD8+ blood T cells by week 6 at 0.1 to 3.0 mg/kg.

V gave up 6 bases and J gave up 1 base; unmatched junction bases: 4. Germline CDR1 reads SGHTA; CDR2 reads FQGNSA. The CDR3 has 14 amino acids. The clonotype comes from an adult with an advanced solid tumor such as melanoma, head and neck, liver or kidney cancer. Specimen: CD4+ or CD8+ T cells sorted from blood, collected in a trial of the OX40 agonist ivuxolimab. The chain recombines TRBV7-2 with TRBJ1-2; 8 positions agree with TRBD1. DNA of the CDR3: TGTGCCAGCAGGAACGGACAGGGTAACTATGGCTACACCTTC. This encodes CASRNGQGNYGYTF.